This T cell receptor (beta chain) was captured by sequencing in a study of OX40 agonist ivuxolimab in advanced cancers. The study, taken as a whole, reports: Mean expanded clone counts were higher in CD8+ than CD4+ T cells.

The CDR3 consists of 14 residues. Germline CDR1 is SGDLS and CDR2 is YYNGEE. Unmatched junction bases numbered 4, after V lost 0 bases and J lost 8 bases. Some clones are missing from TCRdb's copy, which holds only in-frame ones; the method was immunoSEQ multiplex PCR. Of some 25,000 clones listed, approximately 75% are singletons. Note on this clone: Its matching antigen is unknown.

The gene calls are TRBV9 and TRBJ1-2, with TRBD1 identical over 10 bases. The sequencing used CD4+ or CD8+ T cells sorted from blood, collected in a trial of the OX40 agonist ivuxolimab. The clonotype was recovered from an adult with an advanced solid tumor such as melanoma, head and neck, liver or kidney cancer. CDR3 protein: CASSVGQGAWGYTF. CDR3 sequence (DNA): TGTGCCAGCAGCGTAGGACAGGGGGCTTGGGGCTACACCTTC.